This T cell receptor beta chain was found in a study of early T cells in non-severe SARS-CoV-2 infection. In the study overall: Unpaired chains resulted from sequencing bulk RNA of unsorted whole blood.

The protocol attached unique molecular identifiers to individual cDNA molecules. TCRdb itself ran the 5' RACE reads through MiXCR, one entry per CDR3 protein. The sample has roughly 52,000 distinct CDR3 sequences, approximately 6.3% seen once; the top ten hold 5.5% to 7.5%. This clonotype has ten or more counts. The CDR3 length is 15 residues. Trimming pared 4 bases from V and 4 bases from J, leaving 16 bases between. Germline V gives CDR1 SGHNT, CDR2 YYREEE (reference sequence). This receptor was identified in an adult who was a healthcare worker with PCR-confirmed SARS-CoV-2 infection or an uninfected control (not recorded which). The genes are TRBV5-4 and TRBJ2-3; the D call may be TRBD1 or TRBD2 (6 bases each). The source material was whole blood, sampled at baseline. The CDR3, as DNA: TGTGCCAGCAGCCCCGGAGGGCAGGGGTCAGATACGCAGTATTTT. Its protein product is CASSPGGQGSDTQYF. The whole variable domain, filled in from reference TRBV5-4 and TRBJ2-3, reads ETGVTQSPTHLIKTRGQQVTLRCSSQSGHNTVSWYQQALGQGPQFIFQYYREEENGRGNFPPRFSGLQFPNYSSELNVNALELDDSALYLCASSPGGQGSDTQYFGPGTRLTVL.